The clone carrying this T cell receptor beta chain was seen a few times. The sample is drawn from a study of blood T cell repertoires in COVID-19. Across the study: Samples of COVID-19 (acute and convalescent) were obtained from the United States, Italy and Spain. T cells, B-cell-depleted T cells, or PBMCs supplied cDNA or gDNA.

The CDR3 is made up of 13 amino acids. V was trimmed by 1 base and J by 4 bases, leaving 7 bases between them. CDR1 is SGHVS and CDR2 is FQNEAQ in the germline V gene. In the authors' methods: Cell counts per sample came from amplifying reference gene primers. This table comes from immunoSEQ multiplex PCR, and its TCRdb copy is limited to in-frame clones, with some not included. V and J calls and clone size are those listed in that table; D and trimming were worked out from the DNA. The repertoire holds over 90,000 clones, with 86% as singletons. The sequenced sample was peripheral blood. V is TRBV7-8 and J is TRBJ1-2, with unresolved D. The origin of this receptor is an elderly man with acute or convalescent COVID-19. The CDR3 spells CASSLEAAYGYTF. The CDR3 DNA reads TGTGCCAGCAGCTTAGAGGCGGCCTATGGCTACACCTTC. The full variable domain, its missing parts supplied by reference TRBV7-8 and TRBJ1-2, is GAGVSQSPRYKVAKRGQDVALRCDPISGHVSLFWYQQALGQGPEFLTYFQNEAQLDKSGLPSDRFFAERPEGSVSTLKIQRTQQEDSAVYLCASSLEAAYGYTFGSGTRLTVV.